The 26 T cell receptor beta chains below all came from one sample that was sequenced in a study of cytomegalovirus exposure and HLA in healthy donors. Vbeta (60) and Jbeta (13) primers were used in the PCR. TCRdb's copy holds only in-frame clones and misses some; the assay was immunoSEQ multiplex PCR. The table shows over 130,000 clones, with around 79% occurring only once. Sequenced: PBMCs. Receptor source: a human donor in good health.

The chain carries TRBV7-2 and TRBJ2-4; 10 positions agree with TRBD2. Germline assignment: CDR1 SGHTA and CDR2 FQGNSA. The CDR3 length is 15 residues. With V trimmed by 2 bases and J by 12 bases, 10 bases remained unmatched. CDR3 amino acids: CASSLLAGAEGSQYF. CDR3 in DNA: TGTGCCAGCAGCTTACTAGCGGGGGCGGAAGGGAGTCAGTACTTC.

The CDR3 spells CASSQEPSTRPQETQYF. In DNA form, the CDR3 reads TGTGCCAGCAGCCAAGAGCCTTCGACTCGACCCCAAGAGACCCAGTACTTC. V is TRBV4-2 and J is TRBJ2-5; the D is unclear. Germline V gene data show CDR1 as LGHNA and CDR2 as YNFKEQ. CDR3 length: 17 residues. The V and J ends lost 0 bases and 1 base respectively, with 15 bases between them.

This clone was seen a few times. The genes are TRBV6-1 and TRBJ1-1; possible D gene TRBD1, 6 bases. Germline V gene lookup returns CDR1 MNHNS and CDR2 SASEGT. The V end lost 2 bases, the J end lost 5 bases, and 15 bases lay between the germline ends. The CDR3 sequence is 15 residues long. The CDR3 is CASSEYTGPMTEAFF. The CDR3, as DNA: TGTGCCAGCAGTGAATATACAGGGCCTATGACTGAAGCTTTCTTT.

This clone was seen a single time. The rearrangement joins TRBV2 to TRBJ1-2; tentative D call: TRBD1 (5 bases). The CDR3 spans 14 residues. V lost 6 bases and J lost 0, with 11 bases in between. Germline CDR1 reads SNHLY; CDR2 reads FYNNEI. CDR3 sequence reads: CASRRPDTNYGYTF. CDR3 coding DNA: TGTGCCAGCAGGCGACCGGACACTAACTATGGCTACACCTTC.

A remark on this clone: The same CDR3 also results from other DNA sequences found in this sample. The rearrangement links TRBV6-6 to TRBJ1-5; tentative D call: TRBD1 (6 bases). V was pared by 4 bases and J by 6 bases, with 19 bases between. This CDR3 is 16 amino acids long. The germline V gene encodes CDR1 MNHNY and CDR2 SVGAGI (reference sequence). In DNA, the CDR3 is TGTGCCAGCAGTTCGGGGCAGGGGAAACTCCGTCAGCCCCAGCATTTT. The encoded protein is CASSSGQGKLRQPQHF.

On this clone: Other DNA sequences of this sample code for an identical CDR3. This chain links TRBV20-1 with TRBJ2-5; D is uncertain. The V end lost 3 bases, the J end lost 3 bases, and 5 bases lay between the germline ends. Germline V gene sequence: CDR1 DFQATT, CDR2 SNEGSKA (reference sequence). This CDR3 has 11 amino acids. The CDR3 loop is CSASPKETQYF. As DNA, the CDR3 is TGCAGTGCTAGCCCCAAAGAGACCCAGTACTTC.

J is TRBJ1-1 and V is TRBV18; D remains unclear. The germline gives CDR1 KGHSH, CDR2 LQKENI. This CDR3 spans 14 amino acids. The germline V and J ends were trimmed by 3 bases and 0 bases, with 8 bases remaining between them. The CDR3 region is CASSPSALNTEAFF. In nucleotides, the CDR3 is TGTGCCAGCTCACCTTCCGCGTTGAACACTGAAGCTTTCTTT.

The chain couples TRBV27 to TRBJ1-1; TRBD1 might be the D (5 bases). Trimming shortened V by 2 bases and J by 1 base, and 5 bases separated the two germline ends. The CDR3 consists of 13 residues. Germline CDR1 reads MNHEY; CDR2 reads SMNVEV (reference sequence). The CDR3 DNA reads TGTGCCAGCAGTTTAGGACAGAACACTGAAGCTTTCTTT. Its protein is CASSLGQNTEAFF.

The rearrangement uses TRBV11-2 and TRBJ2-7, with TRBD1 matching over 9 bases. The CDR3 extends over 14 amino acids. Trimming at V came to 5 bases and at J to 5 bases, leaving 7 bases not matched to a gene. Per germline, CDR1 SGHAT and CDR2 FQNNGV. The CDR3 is CASSKTGGSDEQYF. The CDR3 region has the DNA TGTGCCAGCAGCAAAACAGGGGGCAGCGACGAGCAGTACTTC.

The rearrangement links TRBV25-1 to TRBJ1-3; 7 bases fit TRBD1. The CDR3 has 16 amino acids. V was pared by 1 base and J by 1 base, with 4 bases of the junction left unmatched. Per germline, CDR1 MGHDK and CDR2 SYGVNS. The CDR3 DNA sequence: TGTGCCAGCAGTGAATCTAGGGGGCTATCTGGAAACACCATATATTTT. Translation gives CASSESRGLSGNTIYF.

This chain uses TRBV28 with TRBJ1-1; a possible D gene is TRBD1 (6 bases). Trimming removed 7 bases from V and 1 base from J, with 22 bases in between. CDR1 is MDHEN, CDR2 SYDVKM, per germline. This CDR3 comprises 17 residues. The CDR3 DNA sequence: TGTGCCAGCATTTCTAGGGCGGGGGGCGCAGGGAACACTGAAGCTTTCTTT. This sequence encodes CASISRAGGAGNTEAFF.

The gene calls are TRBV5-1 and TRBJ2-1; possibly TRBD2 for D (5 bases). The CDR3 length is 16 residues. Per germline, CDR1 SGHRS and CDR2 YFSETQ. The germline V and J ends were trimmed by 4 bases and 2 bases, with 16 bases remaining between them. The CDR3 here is CASSPEGALPYNEQFF. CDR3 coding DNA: TGCGCCAGCAGCCCCGAGGGCGCCCTTCCCTACAATGAGCAGTTCTTC.

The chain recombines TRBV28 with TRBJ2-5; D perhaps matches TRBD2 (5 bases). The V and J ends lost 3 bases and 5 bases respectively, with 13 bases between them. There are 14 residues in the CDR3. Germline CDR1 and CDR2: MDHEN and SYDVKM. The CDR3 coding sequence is TGTGCCAGCAGTTTGTCCGGGGTCCGGGAGACCCAGTACTTC. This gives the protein CASSLSGVRETQYF.

CDR3 region: CASSLTQGAQETQYF. The CDR3 DNA reads as TGTGCCAGCAGTTTGACACAGGGGGCGCAAGAGACCCAGTACTTC. The J gene is TRBJ2-5, the V gene TRBV6-5, with 9 bases lining up with TRBD1. The J segment lost 2 bases and the V segment lost 4 bases, leaving 5 bases of the junction unmatched. Germline V CDR1 and CDR2: MNHEY, SVGAGI. The CDR3 covers 15 residues.

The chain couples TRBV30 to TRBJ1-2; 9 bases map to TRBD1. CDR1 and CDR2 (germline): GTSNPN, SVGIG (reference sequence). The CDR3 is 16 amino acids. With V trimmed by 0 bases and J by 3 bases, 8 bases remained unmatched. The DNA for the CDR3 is TGTGCCTGGAGTGTCCCGGGACAGGGCGGGTACTATGGCTACACCTTC. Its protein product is CAWSVPGQGGYYGYTF. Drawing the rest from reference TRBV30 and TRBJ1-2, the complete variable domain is SQTIHQWPATLVQPVGSPLSLECTVEGTSNPNLYWYRQAAGRGLQLLFYSVGIGQISSEVPQNLSASRPQDRQFILSSKKLLLSDSGFYLCAWSVPGQGGYYGYTFGSGTRLTVV.

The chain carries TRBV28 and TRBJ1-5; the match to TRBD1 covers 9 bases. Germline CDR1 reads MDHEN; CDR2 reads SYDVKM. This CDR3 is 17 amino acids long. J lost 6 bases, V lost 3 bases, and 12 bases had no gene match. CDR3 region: CASSFGLGQGVRQPQHF. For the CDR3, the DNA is TGTGCCAGCAGTTTTGGTCTGGGACAGGGAGTTCGTCAGCCCCAGCATTTT. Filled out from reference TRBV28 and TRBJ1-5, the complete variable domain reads DVKVTQSSRYLVKRTGEKVFLECVQDMDHENMFWYRQDPGLGLRLIYFSYDVKMKEKGDIPEGYSVSREKKERFSLILESASTNQTSMYLCASSFGLGQGVRQPQHFGDGTRLSIL.

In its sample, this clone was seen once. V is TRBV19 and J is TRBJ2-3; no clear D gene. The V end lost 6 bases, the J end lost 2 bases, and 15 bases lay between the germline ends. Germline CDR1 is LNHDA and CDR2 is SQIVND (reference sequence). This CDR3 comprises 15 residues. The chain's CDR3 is CASSPLRDFTDTQYF. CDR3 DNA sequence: TGTGCCAGTAGCCCCCTTAGAGATTTCACAGATACGCAGTATTTT. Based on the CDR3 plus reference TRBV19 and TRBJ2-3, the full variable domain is DGGITQSPKYLFRKEGQNVTLSCEQNLNHDAMYWYRQDPGQGLRLIYYSQIVNDFQKGDIAEGYSVSREKKESFPLTVTSAQKNPTAFYLCASSPLRDFTDTQYFGPGTRLTVL.

The CDR3 is CASSFTDRGAGTDTQYF. The DNA of the CDR3 is TGTGCCAGCAGCTTTACCGACAGGGGCGCAGGCACAGATACGCAGTATTTT. This chain connects TRBV7-9 to TRBJ2-3; 8 bases agree with TRBD1. The CDR3 extends over 17 amino acids. With V trimmed by 3 bases and J by 1 base, 9 bases remained unmatched. CDR1 is SEHNR and CDR2 is FQNEAQ in the germline V gene (reference sequence).

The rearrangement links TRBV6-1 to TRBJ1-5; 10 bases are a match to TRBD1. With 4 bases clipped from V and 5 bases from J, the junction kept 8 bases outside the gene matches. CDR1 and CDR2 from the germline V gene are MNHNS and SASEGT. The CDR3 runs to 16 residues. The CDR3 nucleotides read TGTGCCAGCAGTGCCGGGACAGGGGACGTGGATCAGCCCCAGCATTTT. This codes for CASSAGTGDVDQPQHF.

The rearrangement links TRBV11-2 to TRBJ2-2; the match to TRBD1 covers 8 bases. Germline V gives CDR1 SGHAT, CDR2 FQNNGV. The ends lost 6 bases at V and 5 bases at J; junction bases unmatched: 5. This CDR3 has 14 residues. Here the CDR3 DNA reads TGTGCCAGCAGTACAACAGGGGGAACCGGGGAGCTGTTTTTT. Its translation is CASSTTGGTGELFF. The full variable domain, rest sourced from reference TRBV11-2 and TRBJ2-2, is EAGVAQSPRYKIIEKRQSVAFWCNPISGHATLYWYQQILGQGPKLLIQFQNNGVVDDSQLPKDRFSAERLKGVDSTLKIQPAKLEDSAVYLCASSTTGGTGELFFGEGSRLTVL.

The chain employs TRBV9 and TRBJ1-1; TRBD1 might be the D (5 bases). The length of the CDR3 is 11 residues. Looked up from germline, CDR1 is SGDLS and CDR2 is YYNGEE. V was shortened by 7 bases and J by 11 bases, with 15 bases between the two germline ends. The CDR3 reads CASGGGARAFF. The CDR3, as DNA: TGTGCCAGCGGAGGAGGGGCCAGGGCTTTCTTT.

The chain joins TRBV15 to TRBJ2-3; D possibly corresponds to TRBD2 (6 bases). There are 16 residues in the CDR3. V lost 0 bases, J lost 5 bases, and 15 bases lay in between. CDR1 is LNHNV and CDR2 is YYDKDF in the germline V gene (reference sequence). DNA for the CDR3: TGTGCCACCAGCAGAGATCTAGCCGTGGGGGGAGATACGCAGTATTTT. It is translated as CATSRDLAVGGDTQYF. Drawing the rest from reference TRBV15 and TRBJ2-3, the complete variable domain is DAMVIQNPRYQVTQFGKPVTLSCSQTLNHNVMYWYQQKSSQAPKLLFHYYDKDFNNEADTPDNFQSRRPNTSFCFLDIRSPGLGDTAMYLCATSRDLAVGGDTQYFGPGTRLTVL.

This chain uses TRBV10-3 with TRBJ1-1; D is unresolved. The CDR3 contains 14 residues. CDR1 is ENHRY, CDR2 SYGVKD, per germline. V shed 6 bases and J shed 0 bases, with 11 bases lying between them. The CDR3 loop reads CAIRPPGMNTEAFF. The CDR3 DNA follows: TGTGCCATCAGACCCCCCGGGATGAACACTGAAGCTTTCTTT.

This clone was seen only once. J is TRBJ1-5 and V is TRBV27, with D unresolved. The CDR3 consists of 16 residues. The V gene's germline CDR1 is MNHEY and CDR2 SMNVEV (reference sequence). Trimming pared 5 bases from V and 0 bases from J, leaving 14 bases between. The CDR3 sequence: CASSPIDWVSNQPQHF. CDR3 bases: TGTGCCAGCAGTCCGATTGACTGGGTTAGCAATCAGCCCCAGCATTTT.

CDR3 loop: CASSQPTSGYNEQFF. CDR3 bases: TGTGCCAGCAGCCAGCCGACTAGCGGCTACAATGAGCAGTTCTTC. V usage is TRBV4-2 and J usage is TRBJ2-1; 9 bases align to TRBD2. The length of the CDR3 is 15 residues. Germline loops: CDR1 LGHNA, CDR2 YNFKEQ. With V trimmed by 3 bases and J by 3 bases, 3 bases remained unmatched.

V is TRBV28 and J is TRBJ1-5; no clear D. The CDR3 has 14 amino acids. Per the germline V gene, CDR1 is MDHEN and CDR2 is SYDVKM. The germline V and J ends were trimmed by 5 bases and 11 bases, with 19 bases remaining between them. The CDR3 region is CASSPFDAGFTQHF. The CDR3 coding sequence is TGTGCCAGCAGTCCTTTCGACGCGGGTTTTACCCAGCATTTT.